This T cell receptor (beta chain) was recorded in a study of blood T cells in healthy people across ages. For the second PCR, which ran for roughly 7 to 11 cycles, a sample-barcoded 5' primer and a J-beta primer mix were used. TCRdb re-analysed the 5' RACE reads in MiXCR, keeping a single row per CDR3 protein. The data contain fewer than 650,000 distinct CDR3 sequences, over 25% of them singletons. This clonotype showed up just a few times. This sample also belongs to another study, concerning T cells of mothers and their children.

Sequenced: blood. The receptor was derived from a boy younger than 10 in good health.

In nucleotides, the CDR3 is TGTGCCAGCAGCCATAGCGAGCGAGAGACCCAGTACTTC. This translates into CASSHSERETQYF. This chain connects TRBV27 to TRBJ2-1; TRBD2 is a possible D gene (5 bases). The J call is in doubt because the DNA end fits TRBJ2-5 better. CDR3 length: 13 amino acids. Per germline, CDR1 MNHEY and CDR2 SMNVEV (reference sequence).